This is a list of T cell receptor beta chains from one sample in a study of shared clonotypes between healthy human individuals. Clones were sequenced by immunoSEQ multiplex PCR, and TCRdb holds only the in-frame ones, with some missing. The table lists 2 million to 3 million clones, under 95% of them singletons. What was sequenced was naive CD4+ T cells from PBMCs. These receptors originate from a man aged 18-30 years in good health. Some clones in this sample may be carry-over from other donors' samples. The CDR3 runs from the conserved cysteine through the conserved F or W. Expanded clones get a size class; other rows say once, few or many, or leave the size out.

clone_size: -
j_call: -
v_call: TRBV6-6
cdr3_aa: CASSKPGLRDHEQYF

clone_size: -
j_call: TRBJ1-2
v_call: TRBV6-1
cdr3_aa: CASSESLNDGYTF

clone_size: -
j_call: TRBJ2-7
v_call: TRBV21-1
cdr3_aa: CASSGRTSGGCPEQYF

clone_size: -
j_call: TRBJ2-3
v_call: TRBV4-3
cdr3_aa: CASSPHRVISADTQYF

clone_size: -
j_call: TRBJ1-1
v_call: TRBV2
cdr3_aa: CASSPGGSDTEAFF

clone_size: -
j_call: TRBJ1-2
v_call: TRBV9
cdr3_aa: CASSVDDNYGYTF

clone_size: -
j_call: TRBJ2-5
v_call: TRBV2
cdr3_aa: CASTTDRGSETQYF

clone_size: -
j_call: TRBJ2-7
v_call: TRBV11-2
cdr3_aa: CASSFQLEAYEQYF

clone_size: -
j_call: TRBJ2-1
v_call: TRBV29-1
cdr3_aa: CSVAIQTPYNEQFF

clone_size: -
j_call: TRBJ1-1
v_call: TRBV5-5
cdr3_aa: CASSPFWGTANTEAFF

clone_size: -
j_call: TRBJ2-1
v_call: TRBV7-9
cdr3_aa: CASSLRRESGREYNEQFF

clone_size: -
j_call: TRBJ2-2
v_call: TRBV28
cdr3_aa: CASSQRLGLALGAGELFF

clone_size: -
j_call: TRBJ2-1
v_call: TRBV5-4
cdr3_aa: CASSPGQNFYNEQFF

clone_size: -
j_call: TRBJ1-1
v_call: TRBV19
cdr3_aa: CASSSPQGAGGTEAFF

clone_size: -
j_call: TRBJ2-5
v_call: TRBV5-1
cdr3_aa: CASRPGPQETQYF

clone_size: once
j_call: TRBJ2-7
v_call: TRBV6-1
cdr3_aa: CASSTGTEDYEQYF

clone_size: -
j_call: TRBJ2-1
v_call: TRBV7-8
cdr3_aa: CASSQGVRELNEQFF

clone_size: -
j_call: TRBJ1-2
v_call: TRBV6-1
cdr3_aa: CASSEIPGEGYGYTF

clone_size: -
j_call: TRBJ1-6
v_call: TRBV5-1
cdr3_aa: CASRGQGINSPLHF

clone_size: -
j_call: TRBJ2-3
v_call: TRBV28
cdr3_aa: CASSSPGGAADTQYF

clone_size: -
j_call: TRBJ1-1
v_call: TRBV27
cdr3_aa: CASSTGEGWGEAFF

clone_size: -
j_call: TRBJ1-1
v_call: TRBV5-1
cdr3_aa: CASSLDRGSTEAFF

clone_size: -
j_call: TRBJ1-2
v_call: TRBV19
cdr3_aa: CASNAINYGYTF

clone_size: -
j_call: TRBJ2-3
v_call: TRBV28
cdr3_aa: CASSSQRGTDTQYF

clone_size: once
j_call: TRBJ1-4
v_call: TRBV5-1
cdr3_aa: CASSFRPATNEKLFF

clone_size: -
j_call: TRBJ2-6
v_call: TRBV5-1
cdr3_aa: CASSATGTAGGGANVLTF